A single sample is the source of the 28 T cell receptor beta chains below, sequenced in a study of blood T cell repertoires in COVID-19. Generated by immunoSEQ multiplex PCR, the TCRdb table keeps only in-frame clones and is missing some. Of about 83,000 clones in the sample, roughly 80% were seen once. The sequencing input was peripheral blood. The receptors were gathered from a woman aged 80 or over with acute or convalescent COVID-19.

The rearrangement links TRBV5-6 to TRBJ1-2, with D possibly matching TRBD1 (5 bases). The CDR3 length is 13 residues. Trimming took 3 bases from V and 5 from J, leaving 11 bases between them. Germline-derived CDR1 and CDR2 are SGHDT and YYEEEE. In DNA, the CDR3 is TGTGCCAGCAGCTCCCCGGGGGGGTATGGCTACACCTTC. As protein: CASSSPGGYGYTF.

The CDR3: CASSNRGPPDGYTF. In DNA, the CDR3 is TGTGCCAGTAGCAACAGGGGGCCCCCAGATGGCTACACCTTC. The rearrangement uses TRBV19 and TRBJ1-2, with 9 bases that match TRBD1. CDR1 and CDR2 (germline): LNHDA, SQIVND (reference sequence). V lost 6 bases to trimming and J lost 6 bases; unmatched junction nucleotides: 8. This CDR3 comprises 14 residues. Variable domain in full (rest from reference TRBV19 and TRBJ1-2): DGGITQSPKYLFRKEGQNVTLSCEQNLNHDAMYWYRQDPGQGLRLIYYSQIVNDFQKGDIAEGYSVSREKKESFPLTVTSAQKNPTAFYLCASSNRGPPDGYTFGSGTRLTVV.

The chain joins TRBV27 to TRBJ1-1; D not certain. V was trimmed by 5 bases and J by 4 bases, leaving 11 bases between them. The CDR3 contains 13 residues. Germline CDR1 reads MNHEY; CDR2 reads SMNVEV (reference sequence). CDR3 protein: CASSRSRLTEAFF. CDR3 bases: TGTGCCAGCAGTAGATCCAGGCTCACTGAAGCTTTCTTT.

The chain links TRBV7-9 to TRBJ2-7; a weak D match, TRBD2 (6 bases). The CDR3 is 15 residues long. Trimming left V 0 bases short and J 6 bases short, with 15 bases between. Per the germline V gene, CDR1 is SEHNR and CDR2 is FQNEAQ (reference sequence). CDR3 sequence: CASSLAGTAGGEQYF. CDR3 in DNA: TGTGCCAGCAGCTTAGCGGGGACGGCCGGGGGCGAGCAGTACTTC.

CDR3 nucleotides: TGTGCCAGCAGCTTCGGGACAGGTTTCACTGAAGCTTTCTTT. Translated: CASSFGTGFTEAFF. The chain has TRBV7-9 and TRBJ1-1, with 8 bases identical to TRBD1. The CDR3 sequence is 14 residues long. The ends lost 3 bases at V and 4 bases at J; junction bases unmatched: 4. Germline values: CDR1 SEHNR, CDR2 FQNEAQ (reference sequence).

The V and J genes are TRBV5-5 and TRBJ2-7; 8 nucleotides line up with TRBD1. CDR1 and CDR2 from the germline V gene are SGHKS and YYEKEE (reference sequence). The CDR3 sequence is 15 residues long. V lost 3 bases to trimming and J lost 2 bases; unmatched junction nucleotides: 7. CDR3: CASSYGQGITYEQYF. CDR3 sequence (DNA): TGTGCCAGCAGCTACGGACAGGGAATCACCTACGAGCAGTACTTC.

The rearrangement links TRBV28 to TRBJ2-7; tentative D call: TRBD1 (5 bases). CDR3 length equals 13 residues. Germline assignment: CDR1 MDHEN and CDR2 SYDVKM. Trimming left V 5 bases short and J 2 bases short, with 10 bases between. This CDR3 is CASSTTEAYEQYF. DNA of the CDR3: TGTGCCAGCAGTACGACAGAAGCCTACGAGCAGTACTTC.

This rearrangement joins TRBV10-1 to TRBJ1-1; 8 bases fit TRBD1. The V and J ends lost 7 bases and 4 bases, in that order; junction bases with no gene match: 8. CDR1 and CDR2 (germline): WNHNN, SYGVQD (reference sequence). This CDR3 region has 14 residues. In DNA, the CDR3 is TGCGCCAGCACTTCGGACAGGGTGGGCACTGAAGCTTTCTTT. Translation: CASTSDRVGTEAFF.

The gene calls are TRBV5-4 and TRBJ1-2; 7 bases fit TRBD1. The germline CDR1 and CDR2 sequences are SGHNT and YYREEE (reference sequence). V lost 4 bases and J lost 2; bases outside the gene matches: 5. This CDR3 has 14 residues. CDR3 bases: TGTGCCAGCAGCCCCCCGGGACAGAACTATGGCTACACCTTC. Translating gives CASSPPGQNYGYTF.

The chain links TRBV7-2 to TRBJ2-7; a possible D gene is TRBD1 (6 bases). Trimming removed 3 bases at V and 2 bases at J, with 11 bases between. This CDR3 region has 14 residues. Germline CDR1 SGHTA, CDR2 FQGNSA. The CDR3, as DNA: TGTGCCAGCAGCTTTACAACAGGGACCTACGAGCAGTACTTC. As protein: CASSFTTGTYEQYF.

V usage is TRBV6-5 and J usage is TRBJ1-1; 11 bases are shared with TRBD1. The V gene end was trimmed by 2 bases and the J gene end by 4 bases; junction bases not matched to a gene: 0. Per germline, CDR1 MNHEY and CDR2 SVGAGI. The length of the CDR3 is 14 residues. The CDR3 sequence is CASSYGTGGTEAFF. The CDR3 DNA sequence: TGTGCCAGCAGTTACGGGACAGGGGGCACTGAAGCTTTCTTT.

The V and J genes are TRBV3-1 (or the pseudogene TRBV3-2) and TRBJ2-5, with 8 bases identical to TRBD2. Losses at the gene ends were 2 bases for V and 4 bases for J; bases not matched to a gene: 6. Germline-derived CDR1 and CDR2 are LGHDT and YNNKEL (reference sequence). The CDR3 runs to 15 residues. The CDR3 DNA is TGTGCCAGCAGCCAACTCGGGGGGGCCCGAGAGACCCAGTACTTC. It codes for CASSQLGGARETQYF.

This chain uses TRBV9 with TRBJ2-1; 16 bases map to TRBD2. The CDR3 sequence is 18 residues long. Germline assignment: CDR1 SGDLS and CDR2 YYNGEE. Germline trimming cut 4 bases from V and 0 bases from J; bases unmatched to any gene: 4. CDR3 in DNA: TGTGCCAGCAGCAAGGGACTAGCGGGGGGGCACTCCTACAATGAGCAGTTCTTC. Encoded protein: CASSKGLAGGHSYNEQFF.

This chain joins TRBV28 and TRBJ1-4; TRBD1 matches 8 bases. Germline CDR1 MDHEN, CDR2 SYDVKM. J gave up 11 bases and V 7 bases, and 12 bases lay outside the gene matches. The CDR3 contains 14 residues. Written as DNA, the CDR3 is TGTGCCAGCACCCGAGACAGGGGACTGGGCAAACTGTTTTTT. It yields the protein CASTRDRGLGKLFF.

The chain joins TRBV7-9 to TRBJ1-1; 8 bases are shared with TRBD1. In germline, CDR1 is SEHNR, CDR2 FQNEAQ (reference sequence). V shed 5 bases and J 13 bases; nucleotides not matched to a gene: 9. The CDR3 is 12 residues long. CDR3 in amino acids: CASSVGETGVFF. DNA of the CDR3: TGTGCCAGCAGCGTAGGCGAGACAGGGGTTTTCTTT.

This chain uses TRBV24-1 with TRBJ2-1; D not certain. The CDR3 runs to 13 residues. Trimming pared 5 bases from V and 8 bases from J, leaving 12 bases between. CDR1 is KGHDR and CDR2 is SFDVKD in the germline V gene. In DNA form, the CDR3 reads TGTGCCACCAGTGGGAGTAGATTTCATGAGCAGTTCTTC. Translation: CATSGSRFHEQFF.

This CDR3 is CATGGANEQFF. The DNA for the CDR3 is TGTGCCACCGGGGGGGCGAATGAGCAGTTCTTC. The gene calls are TRBV27 and TRBJ2-1; 8 nucleotides agree with TRBD2. The germline V gene has CDR1 MNHEY and CDR2 SMNVEV (reference sequence). The CDR3 runs to 11 residues. V shed 10 bases, J shed 7 bases, and the junction held 3 bases outside the gene matches.

The chain links TRBV7-6 to TRBJ1-2; TRBD1 matches at 7 bases. V was clipped by 2 bases and J by 7 bases; unmatched bases: 4. This CDR3 is built from 13 residues. Germline CDR1 and CDR2: SGHVS and FNYEAQ. CDR3 sequence: CASSLQGGGGYTF. CDR3 DNA: TGTGCCAGCAGCTTACAGGGGGGCGGTGGCTACACCTTC.

The chain combines TRBV5-4 with TRBJ2-1, with 8 bases aligning to TRBD2. From germline, CDR1 is SGHNT and CDR2 YYREEE (reference sequence). CDR3 length equals 15 residues. With V trimmed by 3 bases and J by 0 bases, 2 bases remained unmatched. CDR3 in amino acids: CASSSGTSSYNEQFF. The CDR3 region has the DNA TGTGCCAGCAGCTCAGGGACTAGCTCCTACAATGAGCAGTTCTTC. Based on the CDR3 plus reference TRBV5-4 and TRBJ2-1, the full variable domain is ETGVTQSPTHLIKTRGQQVTLRCSSQSGHNTVSWYQQALGQGPQFIFQYYREEENGRGNFPPRFSGLQFPNYSSELNVNALELDDSALYLCASSSGTSSYNEQFFGPGTRLTVL.

The J gene is TRBJ1-5, the V gene TRBV5-1; 7 nucleotides agree with TRBD1. The CDR3 spans 15 residues. The V segment lost 4 bases and the J segment 6 bases; nucleotides outside the gene matches: 10. CDR1 and CDR2 (germline): SGHRS, YFSETQ. The chain's CDR3 is CASSAGGQAGQPQHF. DNA for the CDR3: TGCGCCAGCAGCGCGGGCGGACAGGCGGGTCAGCCCCAGCATTTT.

This clone turned up a few times. This chain joins TRBV15 and TRBJ1-5; 9 bases agree with TRBD1. Germline V lookup: CDR1 LNHNV, CDR2 YYDKDF (reference sequence). The CDR3 contains 14 residues. The V gene end was trimmed by 8 bases and the J gene end by 2 bases; junction bases not matched to a gene: 4. The CDR3 DNA is TGTGCCACCGCGGGACAGGGTGGCAATCAGCCCCAGCATTTT. It encodes CATAGQGGNQPQHF. The whole variable domain, filled in from reference TRBV15 and TRBJ1-5, reads DAMVIQNPRYQVTQFGKPVTLSCSQTLNHNVMYWYQQKSSQAPKLLFHYYDKDFNNEADTPDNFQSRRPNTSFCFLDIRSPGLGDTAMYLCATAGQGGNQPQHFGDGTRLSIL.

This clone is a singleton in its sample. This chain links TRBV6-6 with TRBJ1-5; 7 bases are a match to TRBD1. Trimming removed 10 bases from V and 0 bases from J; junction bases left unmatched: 12. Germline CDR1 and CDR2: MNHNY and SVGAGI (reference sequence). The CDR3 totals 16 residues. The DNA for the CDR3 is TGTGCCACCTCTCTAGGGGGCGGGAATAGCAATCAGCCCCAGCATTTT. Translation gives CATSLGGGNSNQPQHF.

The chain combines TRBV28 with TRBJ1-1; D uncertain. The CDR3 consists of 12 residues. Germline V gene sequence: CDR1 MDHEN, CDR2 SYDVKM. V was cut by 4 bases and J by 0 bases, with 3 bases left in between. In DNA form, the CDR3 reads TGTGCCAGCAGTTCTGTGAACACTGAAGCTTTCTTT. It is translated as CASSSVNTEAFF.

The gene calls are TRBV3-1 (or the pseudogene TRBV3-2) and TRBJ2-1, with 13 bases identical to TRBD2. V was pared by 5 bases and J by 9 bases, with 10 bases of the junction left unmatched. The germline V gene encodes CDR1 LGHDT and CDR2 YNNKEL (reference sequence). The CDR3 loop spans 16 amino acids. CDR3 in DNA: TGTGCCAGCAGCGAACTAGCGGGGGGGCCTCTTACTGAGCAGTTCTTC. It is translated as CASSELAGGPLTEQFF.

The count of this clone is one. The V call is TRBV28, the J call TRBJ1-5; TRBD1 aligns across 7 bases. Germline V gene lookup returns CDR1 MDHEN and CDR2 SYDVKM. This CDR3 region has 15 residues. The ends lost 7 bases at V and 2 bases at J; junction bases unmatched: 8. DNA of the CDR3: TGTGCCAGCATCCCGGCAGGGGGAGGCAATCAGCCCCAGCATTTT. Protein sequence: CASIPAGGGNQPQHF.

The rearrangement links TRBV18 to TRBJ1-4; no reliable D call. Trimming removed 4 bases at V and 0 bases at J, with 9 bases between. There are 15 residues in the CDR3. Germline V gene lookup returns CDR1 KGHSH and CDR2 LQKENI. CDR3 sequence: CASSLESTTNEKLFF. The CDR3 DNA reads as TGTGCCAGCTCACTCGAGAGTACAACTAATGAAAAACTGTTTTTT.

The J gene is TRBJ2-3, the V gene TRBV11-2, with D possibly matching TRBD1 (6 bases). The V gene's germline CDR1 is SGHAT and CDR2 FQNNGV. CDR3 length: 16 residues. Trimming pared 2 bases from V and 1 base from J, leaving 13 bases between. CDR3 residues: CASSLTGSGGTDTQYF. In DNA form, the CDR3 reads TGTGCCAGCAGCTTAACAGGCTCAGGGGGCACAGATACGCAGTATTTT.

Only a few counts were recorded for this clone. The V call is TRBV7-2, the J call TRBJ2-3; no definite D call. Germline V gene sequence: CDR1 SGHTA, CDR2 FQGNSA. V shed 2 bases and J shed 2 bases, with 17 bases lying between them. The CDR3 contains 17 residues. The CDR3 DNA follows: TGTGCCAGCAGCTTACGTACAGTCGCAGATTCCACAGATACGCAGTATTTT. It specifies CASSLRTVADSTDTQYF.